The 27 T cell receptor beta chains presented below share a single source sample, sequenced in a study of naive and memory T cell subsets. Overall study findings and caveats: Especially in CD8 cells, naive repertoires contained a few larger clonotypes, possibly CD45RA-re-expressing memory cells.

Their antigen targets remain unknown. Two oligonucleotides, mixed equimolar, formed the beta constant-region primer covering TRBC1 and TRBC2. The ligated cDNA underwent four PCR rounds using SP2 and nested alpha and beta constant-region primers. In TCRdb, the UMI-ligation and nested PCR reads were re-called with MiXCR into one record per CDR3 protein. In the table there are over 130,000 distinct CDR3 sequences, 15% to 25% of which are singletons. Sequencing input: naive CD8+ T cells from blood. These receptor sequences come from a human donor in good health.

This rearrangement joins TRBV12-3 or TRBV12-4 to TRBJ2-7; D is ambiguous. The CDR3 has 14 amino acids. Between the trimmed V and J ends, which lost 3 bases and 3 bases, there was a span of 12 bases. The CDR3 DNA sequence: TGTGCCAGCAGTTTTCTGGGGTTAGTCTACGAGCAGTACTTC. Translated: CASSFLGLVYEQYF.

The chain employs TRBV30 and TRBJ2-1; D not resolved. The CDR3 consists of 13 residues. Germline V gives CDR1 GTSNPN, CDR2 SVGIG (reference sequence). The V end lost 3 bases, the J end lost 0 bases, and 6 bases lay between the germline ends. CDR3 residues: CAWRTSSYNEQFF. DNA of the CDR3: TGTGCCTGGAGGACCAGCTCCTACAATGAGCAGTTCTTC.

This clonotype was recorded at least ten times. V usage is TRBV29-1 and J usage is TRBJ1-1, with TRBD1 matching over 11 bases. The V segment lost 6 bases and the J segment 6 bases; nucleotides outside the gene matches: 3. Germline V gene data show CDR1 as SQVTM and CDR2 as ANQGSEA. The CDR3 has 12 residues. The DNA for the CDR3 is TGCAGCGTACCGGGACAGGGGGCTGAAGCTTTCTTT. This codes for CSVPGQGAEAFF.

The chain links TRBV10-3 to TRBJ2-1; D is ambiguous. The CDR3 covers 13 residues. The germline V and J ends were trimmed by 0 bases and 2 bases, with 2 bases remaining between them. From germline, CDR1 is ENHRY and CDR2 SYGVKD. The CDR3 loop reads CAISESTYNEQFF. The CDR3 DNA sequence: TGTGCCATCAGTGAGTCCACCTACAATGAGCAGTTCTTC.

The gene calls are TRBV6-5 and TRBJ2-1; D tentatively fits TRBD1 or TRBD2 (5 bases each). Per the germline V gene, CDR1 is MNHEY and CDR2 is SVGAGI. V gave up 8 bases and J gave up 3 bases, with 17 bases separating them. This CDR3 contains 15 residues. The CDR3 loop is CASWMVGPSYNEQFF. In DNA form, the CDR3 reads TGTGCCAGCTGGATGGTGGGACCTAGCTACAATGAGCAGTTCTTC.

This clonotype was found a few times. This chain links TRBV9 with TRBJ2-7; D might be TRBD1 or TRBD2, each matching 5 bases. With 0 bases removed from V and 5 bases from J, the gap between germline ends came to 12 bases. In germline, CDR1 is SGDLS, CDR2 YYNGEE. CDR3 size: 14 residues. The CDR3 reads CASSVAARENEQYF. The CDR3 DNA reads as TGTGCCAGCAGCGTAGCGGCCAGGGAGAACGAGCAGTACTTC.

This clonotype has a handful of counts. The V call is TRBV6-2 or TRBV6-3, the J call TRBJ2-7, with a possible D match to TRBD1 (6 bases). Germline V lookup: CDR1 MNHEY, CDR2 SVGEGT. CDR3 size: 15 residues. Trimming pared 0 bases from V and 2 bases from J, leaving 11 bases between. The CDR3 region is CASSYSPDSPYEQYF. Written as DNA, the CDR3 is TGTGCCAGCAGTTACTCGCCGGACAGTCCCTACGAGCAGTACTTC.

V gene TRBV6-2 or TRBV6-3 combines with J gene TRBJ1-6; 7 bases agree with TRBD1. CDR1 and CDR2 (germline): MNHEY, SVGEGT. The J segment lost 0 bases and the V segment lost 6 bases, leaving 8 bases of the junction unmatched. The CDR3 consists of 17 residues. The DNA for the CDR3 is TGTGCCAGCAGAACGACAGGGACGAGCTCCTATAATTCACCCCTCCACTTT. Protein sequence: CASRTTGTSSYNSPLHF.

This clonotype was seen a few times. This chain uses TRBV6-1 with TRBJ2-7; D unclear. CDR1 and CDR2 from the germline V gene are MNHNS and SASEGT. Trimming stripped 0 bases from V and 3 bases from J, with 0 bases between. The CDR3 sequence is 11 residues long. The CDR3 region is CASSEAYEQYF. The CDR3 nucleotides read TGTGCCAGCAGTGAAGCCTACGAGCAGTACTTC.

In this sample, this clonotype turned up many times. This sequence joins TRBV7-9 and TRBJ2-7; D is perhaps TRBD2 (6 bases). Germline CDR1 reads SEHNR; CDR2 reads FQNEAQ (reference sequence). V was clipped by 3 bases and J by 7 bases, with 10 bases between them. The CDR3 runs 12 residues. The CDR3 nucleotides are TGTGCCAGCAGCTTGGGGGGTGGAGAGCAGTACTTC. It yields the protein CASSLGGGEQYF.

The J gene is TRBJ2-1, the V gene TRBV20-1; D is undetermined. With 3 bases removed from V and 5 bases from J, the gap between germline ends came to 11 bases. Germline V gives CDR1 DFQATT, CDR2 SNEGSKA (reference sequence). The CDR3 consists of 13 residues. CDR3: CSASDLPDNEQFF. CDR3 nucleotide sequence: TGCAGTGCTAGTGACCTTCCGGACAATGAGCAGTTCTTC.

The CDR3, as DNA: TGTGCCAGCAGCCCAAGGACTAGCGGGAGTATGGAGACCCAGTACTTC. Translation gives CASSPRTSGSMETQYF. The chain is built from TRBV7-8 and TRBJ2-5, with 13 bases identical to TRBD2. This CDR3 region has 16 residues. The trim removed 5 bases at V and 5 bases at J, leaving 8 bases unmatched. Germline CDR1 and CDR2: SGHVS and FQNEAQ.

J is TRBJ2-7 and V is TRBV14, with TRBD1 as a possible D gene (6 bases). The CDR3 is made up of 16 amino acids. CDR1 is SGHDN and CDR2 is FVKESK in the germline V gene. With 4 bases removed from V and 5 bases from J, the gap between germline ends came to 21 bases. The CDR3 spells CASSLTGHAYPDEQYF. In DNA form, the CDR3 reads TGTGCCAGCAGCCTAACGGGACACGCTTACCCTGACGAGCAGTACTTC.

The CDR3 is CATSLGENSYEQYF. The CDR3 DNA follows: TGTGCCACCTCGCTTGGCGAGAACTCCTACGAGCAGTACTTC. The chain uses TRBV10-3 and TRBJ2-7, with D unclear. The CDR3 length is 14 residues. Germline V gives CDR1 ENHRY, CDR2 SYGVKD. V shed 10 bases and J shed 0 bases, with 16 bases lying between them.

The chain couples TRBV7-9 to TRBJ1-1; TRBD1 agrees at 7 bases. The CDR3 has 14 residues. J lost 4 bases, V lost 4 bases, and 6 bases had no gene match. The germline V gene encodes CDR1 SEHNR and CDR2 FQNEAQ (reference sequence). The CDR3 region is CASSSGQASTEAFF. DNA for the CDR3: TGTGCCAGCAGCTCCGGACAGGCAAGCACTGAAGCTTTCTTT.

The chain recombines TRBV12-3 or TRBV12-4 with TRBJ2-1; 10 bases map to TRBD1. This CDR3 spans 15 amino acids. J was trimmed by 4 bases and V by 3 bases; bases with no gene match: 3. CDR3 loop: CASSFAGQGYNEQFF. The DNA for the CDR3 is TGTGCCAGCAGTTTTGCGGGACAGGGGTACAATGAGCAGTTCTTC.

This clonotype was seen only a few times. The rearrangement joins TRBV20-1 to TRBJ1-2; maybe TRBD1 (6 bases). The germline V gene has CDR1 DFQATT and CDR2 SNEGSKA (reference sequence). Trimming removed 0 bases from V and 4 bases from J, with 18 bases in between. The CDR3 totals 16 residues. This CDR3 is CSARDHPGQISYGYTF. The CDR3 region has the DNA TGCAGTGCTAGAGATCACCCCGGACAGATATCCTATGGCTACACCTTC.

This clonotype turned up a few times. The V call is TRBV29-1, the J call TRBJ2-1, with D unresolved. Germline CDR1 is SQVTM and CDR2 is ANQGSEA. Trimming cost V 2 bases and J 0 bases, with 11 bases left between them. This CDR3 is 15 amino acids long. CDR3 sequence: CSVEPPVNSYNEQFF. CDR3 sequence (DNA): TGCAGCGTTGAACCCCCCGTAAACTCCTACAATGAGCAGTTCTTC.

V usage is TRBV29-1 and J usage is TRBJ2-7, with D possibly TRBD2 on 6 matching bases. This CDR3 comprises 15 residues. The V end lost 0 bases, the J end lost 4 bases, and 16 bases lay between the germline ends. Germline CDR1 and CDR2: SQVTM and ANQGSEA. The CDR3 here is CSVEEKTGSGYEQYF. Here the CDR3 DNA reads TGCAGCGTTGAAGAGAAAACGGGGAGCGGGTACGAGCAGTACTTC.

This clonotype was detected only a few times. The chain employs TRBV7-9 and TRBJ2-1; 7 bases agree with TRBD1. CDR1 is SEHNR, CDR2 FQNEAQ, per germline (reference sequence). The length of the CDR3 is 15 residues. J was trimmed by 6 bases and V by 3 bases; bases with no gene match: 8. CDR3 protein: CASSFKGTVGNEQFF. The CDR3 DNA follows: TGTGCCAGCAGCTTTAAAGGGACAGTGGGCAATGAGCAGTTCTTC.

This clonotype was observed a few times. The CDR3 nucleotides read TGTGCCAGCAGCTTAGGGGAGAGCAATCAGCCCCAGCATTTT. It translates to CASSLGESNQPQHF. The V call is TRBV7-9, the J call TRBJ1-5; D ambiguous. The CDR3 has 14 amino acids. Trimming took off 1 base at V and 1 base at J, with 5 bases between the two ends. CDR1 and CDR2 (germline): SEHNR, FQNEAQ (reference sequence).

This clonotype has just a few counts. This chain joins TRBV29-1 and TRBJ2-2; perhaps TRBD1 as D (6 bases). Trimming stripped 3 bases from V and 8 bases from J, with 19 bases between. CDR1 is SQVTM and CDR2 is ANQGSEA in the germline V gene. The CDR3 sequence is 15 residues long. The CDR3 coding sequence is TGCAGCGTTGAGGCCTCAGGGGCCCGGGATGGGGAGCTGTTTTTT. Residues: CSVEASGARDGELFF.

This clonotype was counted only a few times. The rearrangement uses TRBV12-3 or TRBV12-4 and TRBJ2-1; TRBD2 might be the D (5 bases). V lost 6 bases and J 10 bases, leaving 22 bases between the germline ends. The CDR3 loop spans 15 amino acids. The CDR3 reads CASSSSSEGRWEQFF. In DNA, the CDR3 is TGTGCCAGCAGCTCTAGCTCCGAAGGCCGGTGGGAGCAGTTCTTC.

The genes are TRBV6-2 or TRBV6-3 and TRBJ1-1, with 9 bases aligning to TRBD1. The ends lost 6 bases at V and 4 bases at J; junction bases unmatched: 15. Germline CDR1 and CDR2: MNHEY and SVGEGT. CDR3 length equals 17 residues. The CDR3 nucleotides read TGTGCCAGCAGCTATTTCCGGGACAGGGACTGGATCACTGAAGCTTTCTTT. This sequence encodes CASSYFRDRDWITEAFF.

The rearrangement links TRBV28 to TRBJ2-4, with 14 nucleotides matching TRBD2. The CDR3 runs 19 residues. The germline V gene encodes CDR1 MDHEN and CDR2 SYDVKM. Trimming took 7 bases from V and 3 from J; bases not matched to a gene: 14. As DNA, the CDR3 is TGTGCCAGCAACGTTACCGGGACTAGCGGGAGTTTGGGCAAAAACATTCAGTACTTC. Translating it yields CASNVTGTSGSLGKNIQYF.

The CDR3 DNA reads TGTGCCAGCAGCCTGCGGCAGGGGGGCATCGGCACTGAAGCTTTCTTT. This codes for CASSLRQGGIGTEAFF. The chain couples TRBV6-5 to TRBJ1-1, with 7 bases aligning to TRBD1. Per germline, CDR1 MNHEY and CDR2 SVGAGI. This CDR3 region has 16 residues. V shed 6 bases, J shed 4 bases, and the junction held 14 bases outside the gene matches.

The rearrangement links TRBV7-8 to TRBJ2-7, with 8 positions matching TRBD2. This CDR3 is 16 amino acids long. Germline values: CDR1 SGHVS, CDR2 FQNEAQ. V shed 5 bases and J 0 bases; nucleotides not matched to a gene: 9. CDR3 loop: CASSPGLALSSYEQYF. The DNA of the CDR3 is TGTGCCAGCAGCCCAGGACTAGCCCTTAGCTCCTACGAGCAGTACTTC.